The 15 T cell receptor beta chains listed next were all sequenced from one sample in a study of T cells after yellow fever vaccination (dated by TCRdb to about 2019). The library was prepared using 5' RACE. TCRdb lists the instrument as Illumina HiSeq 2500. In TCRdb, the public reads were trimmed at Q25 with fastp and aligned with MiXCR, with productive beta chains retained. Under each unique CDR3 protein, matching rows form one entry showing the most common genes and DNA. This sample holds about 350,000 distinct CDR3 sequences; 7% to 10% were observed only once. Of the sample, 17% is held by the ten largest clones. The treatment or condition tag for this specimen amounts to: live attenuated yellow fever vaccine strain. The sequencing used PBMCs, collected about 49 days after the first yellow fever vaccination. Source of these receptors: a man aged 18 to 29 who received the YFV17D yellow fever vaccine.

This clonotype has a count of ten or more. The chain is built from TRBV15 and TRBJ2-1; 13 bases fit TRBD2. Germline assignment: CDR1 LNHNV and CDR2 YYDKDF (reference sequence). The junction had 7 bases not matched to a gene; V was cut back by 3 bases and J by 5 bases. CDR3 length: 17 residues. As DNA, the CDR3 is TGTGCCACCAGCAGTAGACTAGCGGGGGGCCAAAACAATGAGCAGTTCTTC. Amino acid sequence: CATSSRLAGGQNNEQFF.

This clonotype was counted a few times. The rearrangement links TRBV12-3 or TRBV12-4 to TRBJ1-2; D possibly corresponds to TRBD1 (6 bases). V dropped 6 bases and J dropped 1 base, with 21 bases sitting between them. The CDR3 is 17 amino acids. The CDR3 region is CASRSGVLGSNNYGYTF. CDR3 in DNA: TGTGCCAGCAGGTCAGGGGTTCTCGGCTCGAATAACTATGGCTACACCTTC.

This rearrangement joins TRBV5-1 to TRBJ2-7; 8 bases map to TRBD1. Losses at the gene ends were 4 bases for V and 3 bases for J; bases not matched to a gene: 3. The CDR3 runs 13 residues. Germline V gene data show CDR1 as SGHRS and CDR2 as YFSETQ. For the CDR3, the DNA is TGCGCCAGCAGCGAGGGACAGGTCTACGAGCAGTACTTC. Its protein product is CASSEGQVYEQYF.

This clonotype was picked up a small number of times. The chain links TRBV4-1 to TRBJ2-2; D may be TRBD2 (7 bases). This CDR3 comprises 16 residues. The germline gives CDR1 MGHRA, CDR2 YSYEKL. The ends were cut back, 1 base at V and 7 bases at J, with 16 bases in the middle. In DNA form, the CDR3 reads TGCGCCAGCAGCCAAGCGGGGGGCTACCGTGTCGGGGAGCTGTTTTTT. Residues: CASSQAGGYRVGELFF.

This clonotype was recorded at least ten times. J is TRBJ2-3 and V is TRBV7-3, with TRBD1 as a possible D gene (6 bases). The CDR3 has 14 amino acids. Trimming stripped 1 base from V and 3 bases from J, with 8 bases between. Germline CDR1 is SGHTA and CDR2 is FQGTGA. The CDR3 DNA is TGTGCCAGCAGCTTAAACGGACAGACAGATACGCAGTATTTT. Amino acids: CASSLNGQTDTQYF.

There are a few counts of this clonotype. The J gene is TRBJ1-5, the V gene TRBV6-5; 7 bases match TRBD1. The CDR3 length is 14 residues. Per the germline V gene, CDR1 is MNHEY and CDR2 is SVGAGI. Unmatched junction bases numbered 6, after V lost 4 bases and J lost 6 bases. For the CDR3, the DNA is TGTGCCAGCAGTTCCCCCGACAGGGTTCAGCCCCAGCATTTT. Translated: CASSSPDRVQPQHF.

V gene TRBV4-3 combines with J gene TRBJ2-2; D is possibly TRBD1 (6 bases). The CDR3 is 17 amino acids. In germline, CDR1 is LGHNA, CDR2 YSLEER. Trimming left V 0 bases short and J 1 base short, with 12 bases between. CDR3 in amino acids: CASSQELIGGNTGELFF. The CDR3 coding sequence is TGCGCCAGCAGCCAAGAATTGATAGGGGGGAACACCGGGGAGCTGTTTTTT.

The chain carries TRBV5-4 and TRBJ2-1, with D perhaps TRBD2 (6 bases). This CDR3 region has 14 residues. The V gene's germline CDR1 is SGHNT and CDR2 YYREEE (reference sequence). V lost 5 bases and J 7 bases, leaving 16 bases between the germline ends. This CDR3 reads CASRGGGVGNEQFF. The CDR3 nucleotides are TGTGCCAGCAGGGGGGGTGGCGTTGGGAATGAGCAGTTCTTC.

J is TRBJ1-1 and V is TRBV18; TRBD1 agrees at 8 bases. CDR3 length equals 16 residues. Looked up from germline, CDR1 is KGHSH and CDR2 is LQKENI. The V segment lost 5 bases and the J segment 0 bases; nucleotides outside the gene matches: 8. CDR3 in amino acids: CASSGSTGAMNTEAFF. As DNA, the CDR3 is TGTGCCAGCTCAGGGTCGACAGGGGCGATGAACACTGAAGCTTTCTTT.

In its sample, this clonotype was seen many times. CDR3 nucleotide sequence: TGTGCCAGCAGCTTGGGGGAAGAGACCCAGTACTTC. Protein sequence: CASSLGEETQYF. V is TRBV5-4 and J is TRBJ2-5, with D hard to call. Trimming cost V 0 bases and J 3 bases, with 3 bases left between them. The CDR3 has 12 residues. Looked up from germline, CDR1 is SGHNT and CDR2 is YYREEE (reference sequence).

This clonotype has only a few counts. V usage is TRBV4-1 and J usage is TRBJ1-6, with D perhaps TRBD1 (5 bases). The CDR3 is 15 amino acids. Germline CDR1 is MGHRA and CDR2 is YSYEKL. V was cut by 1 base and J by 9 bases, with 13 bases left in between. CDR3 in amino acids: CASSQVQGAFSPLHF. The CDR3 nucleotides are TGCGCCAGCAGCCAAGTCCAGGGTGCATTTTCACCCCTCCACTTT.

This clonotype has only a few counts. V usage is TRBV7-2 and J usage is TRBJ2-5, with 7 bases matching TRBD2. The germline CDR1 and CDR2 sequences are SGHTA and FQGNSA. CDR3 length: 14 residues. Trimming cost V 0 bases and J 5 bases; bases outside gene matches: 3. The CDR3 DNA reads TGTGCCAGCAGCTTAGCGGGAGGGGATGAGACCCAGTACTTC. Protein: CASSLAGGDETQYF.

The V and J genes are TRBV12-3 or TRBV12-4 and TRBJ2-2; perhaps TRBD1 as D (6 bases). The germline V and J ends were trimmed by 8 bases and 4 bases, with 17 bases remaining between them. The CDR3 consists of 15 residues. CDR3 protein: CASLVGGSFTGELFF. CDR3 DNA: TGTGCCAGCTTAGTAGGGGGATCGTTCACCGGGGAGCTGTTTTTT.

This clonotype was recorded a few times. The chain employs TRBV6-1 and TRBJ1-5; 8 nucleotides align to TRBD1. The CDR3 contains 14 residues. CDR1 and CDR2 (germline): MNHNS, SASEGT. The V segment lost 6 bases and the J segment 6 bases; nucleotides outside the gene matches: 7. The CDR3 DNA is TGTGCCAGCAGCCAACAGGGGGTTGGTCAGCCCCAGCATTTT. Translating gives CASSQQGVGQPQHF.

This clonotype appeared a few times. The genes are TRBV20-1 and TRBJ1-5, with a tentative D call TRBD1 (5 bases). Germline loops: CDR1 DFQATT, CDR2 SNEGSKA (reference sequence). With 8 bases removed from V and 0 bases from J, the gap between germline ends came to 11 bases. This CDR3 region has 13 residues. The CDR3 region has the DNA TGCAGTACTCAGGGAGATAGCAATCAGCCCCAGCATTTT. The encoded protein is CSTQGDSNQPQHF.